The clone carrying this TCR beta chain was seen more than once but under ten times. The data were obtained in a study of CD8+ T cells in alopecia areata. Sequencing used cDNA as its template, made by extracting RNA and reverse transcribing it. The method was immunoSEQ multiplex PCR; TCRdb's version includes in-frame clones alone and lacks a portion of them. The table has about 190,000 clones, approximately 57% seen once. From germline, CDR1 is SQVTM and CDR2 ANQGSEA. Trimming stripped 0 bases from V and 7 bases from J, with 5 bases between. The CDR3 is 11 residues long. The treatment was: oral pan-JAK inhibitor, 5-10 mg twice daily.

The sample consisted of CD4+ T cells sorted from blood, taken at week 24, from a patient treated with tofacitinib. V usage is TRBV29-1 and J usage is TRBJ2-3; D not resolved. The TCR originated in a human donor with alopecia areata. The CDR3 spells CSVEERHTQYF. The DNA for the CDR3 is TGCAGCGTTGAAGAGCGGCATACGCAGTATTTT.